Presented here are 12 T cell receptor beta chains from one specimen sequenced in a study of read filtering for tumor transcriptome and immune sequencing. From 300 to 450 ng of RNA, a library with molecular barcoded alpha/delta and beta/gamma adaptors was made. TCRdb re-analysed the reads in MiXCR, keeping a single row per CDR3 protein. The sample records about 130,000 distinct CDR3 sequences, around 13% being singletons. Input material: a population of CD138-negative cells sorted from bone marrow. Source of these receptors: a donor at least 40 years old with multiple myeloma.

This clonotype was seen many times. The chain employs TRBV20-1 and TRBJ2-1, with a weak D call TRBD2 (6 bases). V gave up 0 bases and J gave up 2 bases, with 20 bases separating them. CDR1 is DFQATT and CDR2 is SNEGSKA in the germline V gene (reference sequence). CDR3 size: 18 residues. CDR3 loop: CSARDFSSASETYNEQFF. Written as DNA, the CDR3 is TGCAGTGCTAGAGATTTTAGCTCCGCTAGCGAAACCTACAATGAGCAGTTCTTC.

The table lists this clonotype with many counts. J is TRBJ1-1 and V is TRBV6-2 or TRBV6-3; a weak D match, TRBD1 (6 bases). V was pared by 7 bases and J by 5 bases, with 23 bases between. The length of the CDR3 is 16 residues. Germline assignment: CDR1 MNHEY and CDR2 SVGEGT. This CDR3 reads CASTPRTPTGTTEAFF. The CDR3 bases are TGTGCCAGCACCCCAAGAACTCCTACAGGGACGACTGAAGCTTTCTTT.

Note on this clonotype: A single base separates this from a much larger clone, so it may be a read error. The CDR3 loop reads CASGSHYMNTEAFF. CDR3 DNA sequence: TGTGCCAGCGGCTCCCACTACATGAACACTGAAGCTTTCTTT. V is TRBV14 and J is TRBJ1-1; D not resolved. The CDR3 covers 14 residues. Trimming shortened V by 8 bases and J by 0 bases, and 13 bases separated the two germline ends. CDR1 and CDR2 (germline): SGHDN, FVKESK.

This clonotype was picked up many times. The V and J genes are TRBV30 and TRBJ1-4; no clear D gene. Germline CDR1 is GTSNPN and CDR2 is SVGIG (reference sequence). Trimming removed 3 bases at V and 4 bases at J, with 12 bases between. The CDR3 consists of 14 residues. The chain's CDR3 is CAWRSGDHNEKLFF. The CDR3 region has the DNA TGTGCCTGGAGGTCCGGTGACCATAATGAAAAACTGTTTTTT.

This clonotype occurred many times. The V gene is TRBV4-1, the J gene TRBJ1-5; 8 nucleotides match TRBD1. The CDR3 has 13 amino acids. CDR1 is MGHRA, CDR2 YSYEKL, per germline. The junction had 0 bases not matched to a gene; V was cut back by 4 bases and J by 4 bases. The chain's CDR3 is CASSRDRNQPQHF. The CDR3 nucleotides read TGCGCCAGCAGCCGGGACAGGAATCAGCCCCAGCATTTT.

This clonotype has more than one count but fewer than ten. This likely came from a read error, as a far larger clone is one base away. This chain joins TRBV7-8 and TRBJ2-7, with 7 bases that match TRBD1. Trimming at V came to 1 base and at J to 9 bases, leaving 12 bases not matched to a gene. The CDR3 loop spans 15 amino acids. Germline CDR1 and CDR2: SGHVS and FQNEAQ. Here the CDR3 reads CASSLEGTVPSGQYF. CDR3 sequence (DNA): TGTGCCAGCAGCTTAGAGGGGACAGTCCCTTCGGGGCAGTACTTC.

This clonotype appeared a few times. V usage is TRBV5-1 and J usage is TRBJ2-5; tentative D call: TRBD2 (5 bases). V lost 5 bases and J 2 bases, leaving 10 bases between the germline ends. The CDR3 has 13 amino acids. CDR1 and CDR2 from the germline V gene are SGHRS and YFSETQ. CDR3 DNA sequence: TGCGCCAGCAGAGGAGCGGTTCAAGAGACCCAGTACTTC. Translated, it gives CASRGAVQETQYF.

This clonotype was detected many times. This chain joins TRBV20-1 and TRBJ2-7, with 8 bases that match TRBD2. V trimming: 6 bases; J trimming: 0 bases; junction bases outside the gene matches: 10. The CDR3 is made up of 15 amino acids. Germline V gives CDR1 DFQATT, CDR2 SNEGSKA (reference sequence). DNA for the CDR3: TGCAGTGCCGTGGGTGCGGGGGGAAGCTCCTACGAGCAGTACTTC. Encoded protein: CSAVGAGGSSYEQYF.

This clonotype was seen ten or more times. J is TRBJ1-1 and V is TRBV20-1; D is possibly TRBD1 (6 bases). The germline V and J ends were trimmed by 4 bases and 0 bases, with 9 bases remaining between them. This CDR3 has 13 residues. Looked up from germline, CDR1 is DFQATT and CDR2 is SNEGSKA (reference sequence). The CDR3: CSANQGLNTEAFF. CDR3 coding DNA: TGCAGTGCTAACCAGGGGCTGAACACTGAAGCTTTCTTT.

The V and J genes are TRBV27 and TRBJ1-2; no reliable D call. Trimming stripped 0 bases from V and 5 bases from J, with 16 bases between. Germline V gene sequence: CDR1 MNHEY, CDR2 SMNVEV (reference sequence). This CDR3 contains 16 residues. The DNA for the CDR3 is TGTGCCAGCAGTTTATCCTCGTTGTCGGAACAGTATGGCTACACCTTC. Protein: CASSLSSLSEQYGYTF.

This clonotype was observed at least ten times. The chain has TRBV7-2 and TRBJ2-3, with a possible D match to TRBD1 (6 bases). V lost 5 bases and J lost 0, with 18 bases in between. The germline CDR1 and CDR2 sequences are SGHTA and FQGNSA. CDR3 length: 17 residues. The CDR3, as DNA: TGTGCCAGCAGCCCACAGGGCACGGGGATTAGCACAGATACGCAGTATTTT. Translation gives CASSPQGTGISTDTQYF.

This clonotype was recorded many times. The chain employs TRBV7-3 and TRBJ2-7; D possibly corresponds to TRBD1 (6 bases). Germline CDR1 reads SGHTA; CDR2 reads FQGTGA. Trimming took off 1 base at V and 3 bases at J, with 19 bases between the two ends. The CDR3 spans 17 residues. The CDR3 loop reads CASSLSPNRDTRYEQYF. In DNA form, the CDR3 reads TGTGCCAGCAGCTTAAGCCCAAACCGGGACACCCGCTACGAGCAGTACTTC.